This T cell receptor (beta chain) was identified in a study of regulatory T cells in long-lasting Graves disease. To make TCR beta libraries, researchers used iRepertoire HTBI primers and Arm-PCR of CDR3 regions. TCRdb passed the multiplex PCR reads through MiXCR, listing each CDR3 protein once. The sample lists about 450,000 distinct CDR3 sequences, 23% seen once, with approximately 25% in the top ten. The time point: persistent/refractory GD, antithyroid drugs over 5 years with positive TRAb. PBMC RNA was the source of the TCR library. Graves' disease diagnosis used American Thyroid Association guidelines. This clonotype was seen more than once but under ten times. The germline V gene encodes CDR1 SGHTA and CDR2 FQGNSA. The CDR3 has 14 residues. Trimming stripped 1 base from V and 5 bases from J, with 8 bases between.

The TCR was taken from a female donor with Graves disease. The sample here was peripheral blood mononuclear cells (PBMCs), taken when the disease was refractory, from a patient treated with antithyroid drugs. The chain links TRBV7-2 to TRBJ2-2; D not resolved. CDR3 in amino acids: CASSLVWVTGELFF. CDR3 DNA sequence: TGTGCCAGCAGCTTAGTTTGGGTTACCGGGGAGCTGTTTTTT.